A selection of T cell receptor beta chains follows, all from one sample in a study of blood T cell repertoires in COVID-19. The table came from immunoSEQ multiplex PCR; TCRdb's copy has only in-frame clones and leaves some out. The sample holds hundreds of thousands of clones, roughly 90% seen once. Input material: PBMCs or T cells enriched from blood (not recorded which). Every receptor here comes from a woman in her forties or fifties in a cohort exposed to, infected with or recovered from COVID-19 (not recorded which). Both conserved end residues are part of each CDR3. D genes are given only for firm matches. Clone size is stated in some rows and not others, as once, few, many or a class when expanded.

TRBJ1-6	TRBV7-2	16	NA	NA	TGTGCCAGCAGCGACACCGGACAGCCCTTTTATTCACCCCTCCACTTT	CASSDTGQPFYSPLHF
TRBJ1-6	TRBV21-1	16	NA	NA	TGTGCCAGCAGCAAACAGGTAGGCTCCTATAATTCACCCCTCCACTTT	CASSKQVGSYNSPLHF
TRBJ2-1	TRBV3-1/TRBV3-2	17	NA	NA	TGTGCCAGCAGCCAAGAGCAAGGCTCGGGGGTTTACAATGAGCAGTTCTTC	CASSQEQGSGVYNEQFF
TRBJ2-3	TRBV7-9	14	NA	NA	TGTGCCAGCAGCTTCGCCTCGGGGTCAGATACGCAGTATTTT	CASSFASGSDTQYF
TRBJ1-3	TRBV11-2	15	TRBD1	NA	TGTGCCAGCAGCTCAACAGGGGACTCTGGAAACACCATATATTTT	CASSSTGDSGNTIYF
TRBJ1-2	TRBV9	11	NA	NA	TGTGCCAGCGGCACGGGGGTTGGCTACACCTTC	CASGTGVGYTF
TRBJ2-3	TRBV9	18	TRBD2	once	TGTGCCAGCAGCATGGGGGCTAGCGGGGGAGGGAGCACAGATACGCAGTATTTT	CASSMGASGGGSTDTQYF
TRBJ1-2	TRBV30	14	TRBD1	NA	TGTGCCTGGAACACCGGGACAGGGAACTATGGCTACACCTTC	CAWNTGTGNYGYTF
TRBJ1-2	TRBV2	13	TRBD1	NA	TGTGCCAGCAGTGAAGAGGCAGGGGGCTGGAACCATTTC	CASSEEAGGWNHF
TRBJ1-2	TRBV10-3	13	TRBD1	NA	TGTGCCACCACGGGACAGGGGGCTTTTGGCTACACCTTC	CATTGQGAFGYTF
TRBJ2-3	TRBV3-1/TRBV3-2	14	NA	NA	TGTGCCAGCAGCAAGGGGTACAGCACAGATACGCAGTATTTT	CASSKGYSTDTQYF
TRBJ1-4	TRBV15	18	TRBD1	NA	TGTGCCACCAGCAGAGACCCTCAAACAGGGGGTAATAATGAAAAACTGTTTTTT	CATSRDPQTGGNNEKLFF
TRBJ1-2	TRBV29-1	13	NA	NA	TGCAGCGTCTCGGACATCCCGAGGAGTGGCTACACCTTC	CSVSDIPRSGYTF
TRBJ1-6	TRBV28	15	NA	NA	TGTGCCAGCAGTTATTACGGTGGGGGCCCTTCACCCCTCCACTTT	CASSYYGGGPSPLHF
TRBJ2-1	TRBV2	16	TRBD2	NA	TGTGCCAGCAGTGTAGTTAGCGGGGGTTCCTACAATGAGCAGTTCTTC	CASSVVSGGSYNEQFF
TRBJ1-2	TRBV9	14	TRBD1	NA	TGTGCCAGCACCCCCCGGCAGGGGGCGGGAGGCTACACCTTC	CASTPRQGAGGYTF
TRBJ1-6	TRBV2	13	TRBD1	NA	TGTGCCACCCTCGGGACAGTTAATTCACCCCTCCACTTT	CATLGTVNSPLHF
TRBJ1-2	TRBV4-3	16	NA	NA	TGCGCCAGCAGCCAAGATAGTCGGGGGGCGAAGTATGGCTACACCTTC	CASSQDSRGAKYGYTF
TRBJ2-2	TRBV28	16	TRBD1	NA	TGTGCCAGCAGGGCAACGGACAGGATAAGGACCGGGGAGCTGTTTTTT	CASRATDRIRTGELFF
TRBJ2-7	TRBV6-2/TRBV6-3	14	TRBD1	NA	TGTGCCAGCAGTTACGGACAGGGGGTCTACGAGCAGTACTTC	CASSYGQGVYEQYF
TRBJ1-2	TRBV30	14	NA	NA	TGTGCCTGGAGTGGGGTGGGGGGGCTGTATGGCTACACCTTC	CAWSGVGGLYGYTF
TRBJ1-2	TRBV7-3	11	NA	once	TGTGCCAGGCCGGGAGGCTATGGCTACACCTTC	CARPGGYGYTF
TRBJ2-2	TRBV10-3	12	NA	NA	TGTGCCGCCACAGGGAACACCGGGGAGCTGTTTTTT	CAATGNTGELFF
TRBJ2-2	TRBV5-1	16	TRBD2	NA	TGCGCCAGCAGCTTACTAGCGGGGTTTAACACCGGGGAGCTGTTTTTT	CASSLLAGFNTGELFF
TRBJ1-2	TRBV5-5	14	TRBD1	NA	TGTGCCAGCAGCTGGGACAGAATCCTCTCTGGCTACACCTTC	CASSWDRILSGYTF
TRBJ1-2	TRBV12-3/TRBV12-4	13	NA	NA	TGTGCCAGCAGTCTCACAGAATTCTATGGCTACACCTTC	CASSLTEFYGYTF
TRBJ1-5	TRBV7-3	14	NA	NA	TGTGCCAGCAGCCCCTCTGGGGGCCTTCAGCCCCAGCATTTT	CASSPSGGLQPQHF
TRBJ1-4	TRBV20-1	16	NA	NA	TGCAGTGCTAGTGGAATCGGGTTTCGGGGGGGGCAAAAACTGTTTTTT	CSASGIGFRGGQKLFF
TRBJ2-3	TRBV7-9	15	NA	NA	TGTGCCAGCAGTCCCCCCAGGGCCGTACAAGATACGCAGTATTTT	CASSPPRAVQDTQYF
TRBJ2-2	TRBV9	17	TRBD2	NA	TGTGCCAGCAGCTTCGGAGGTCGGGGGGGGGCCACCGGGGAGCTGTTTTTT	CASSFGGRGGATGELFF
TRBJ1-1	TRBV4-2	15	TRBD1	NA	TGTGCCAGCAGCCAGGCTATGGGACAGTCCACTGAAGCTTTCTTT	CASSQAMGQSTEAFF
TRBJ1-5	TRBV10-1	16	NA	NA	TGCGCCAGCAGTGAGTCGACTTGGGGCTTCAATCAGCCCCAGCATTTT	CASSESTWGFNQPQHF
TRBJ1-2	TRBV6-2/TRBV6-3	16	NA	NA	TGTGCCAGCAGTTACGGGACTTCGTTCGGTTCGAATGGCTACACCTTC	CASSYGTSFGSNGYTF
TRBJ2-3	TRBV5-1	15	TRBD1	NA	TGCGCCAGCAGCTTGGACAGGGGGCGGTCAGATACGCAGTATTTT	CASSLDRGRSDTQYF
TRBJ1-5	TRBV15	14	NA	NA	TGTGCCACCAGCCCGGAAGGGGGACCGTTTTCCCAGCATTTT	CATSPEGGPFSQHF
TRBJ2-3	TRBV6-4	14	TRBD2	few	TGTGCCAGCAGTGACGGCGGGGGGGCAGATACGCAGTATTTT	CASSDGGGADTQYF
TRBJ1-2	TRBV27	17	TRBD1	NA	TGTGCCAGCAGTTCCAGCCGAGACAGGGGGCGGAGTGGTGGCTACACCTTC	CASSSSRDRGRSGGYTF
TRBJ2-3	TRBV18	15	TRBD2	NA	TGTGCCAGCTCTCCGACTAGCGGATTCACAGATACGCAGTATTTT	CASSPTSGFTDTQYF
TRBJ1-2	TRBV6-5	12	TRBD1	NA	TGTGCCAGCAGCAATACAGGGGACGGCTACACCTTC	CASSNTGDGYTF
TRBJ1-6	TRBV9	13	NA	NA	TGTGCCAGCAGCGTATCAGGGCCTTCACCCCTCCACTTT	CASSVSGPSPLHF
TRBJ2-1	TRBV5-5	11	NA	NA	TGTGCCAGCAGTTTCGACAATGAGCAGTTCTTC	CASSFDNEQFF